The 9 T cell receptor beta chains below were found in one sample sequenced in a study of blood T cells in healthy people across ages. PCR was performed a second time for about 6 to 12 cycles using a sample-barcoded 5' primer and a J-beta primer mix. Each CDR3 protein is one row after TCRdb ran MiXCR on the 5' RACE reads. The table lists 1.5 million to 2 million distinct CDR3 sequences, under 30% of them singletons. Input material: blood. The receptors were gathered from a young woman in good health.

A word on this clonotype: A single base separates this from a much larger clone, so it may be a read error. The V call is TRBV12-3 or TRBV12-4, the J call TRBJ2-6; 7 nucleotides line up with TRBD1. This CDR3 region has 18 residues. The CDR3 protein is CASTPKDRRNPGANVRTF. DNA for the CDR3: TGTGCCAGCACTCCGAAGGACAGGAGGAATCCTGGGGCCAACGTCCGGACTTTC.

At least ten counts were recorded for this clonotype. This chain uses TRBV6-5 with TRBJ2-7; TRBD2 agrees at 7 bases. Germline V gene data show CDR1 as MNHEY and CDR2 as SVGAGI. V trimming: 8 bases; J trimming: 9 bases; junction bases outside the gene matches: 13. CDR3 size: 13 residues. CDR3 amino acids: CASSSGGSSGQYF. The CDR3 DNA is TGTGCCAGCTCTAGCGGCGGATCCAGTGGGCAGTACTTC.

Many counts were recorded for this clonotype. The V and J genes are TRBV29-1 and TRBJ2-5, with TRBD2 identical over 8 bases. The CDR3 runs 14 residues. V shed 3 bases and J 2 bases; nucleotides not matched to a gene: 5. CDR1 SQVTM and CDR2 ANQGSEA come from the germline V gene. This chain's CDR3 is CSVDGSGVQETQYF. CDR3 bases: TGCAGCGTTGATGGTAGCGGGGTTCAAGAGACCCAGTACTTC.

This clonotype has only a few counts. This sequence joins TRBV27 and TRBJ1-2; 9 bases map to TRBD1. The CDR3 has 17 residues. Per the germline V gene, CDR1 is MNHEY and CDR2 is SMNVEV (reference sequence). After removal of 4 bases from V and 4 bases from J, the junction contained 13 bases not matched to a gene. Here the CDR3 reads CASSSRQGVSMGYGYTF. The DNA for the CDR3 is TGTGCCAGCAGTTCCCGACAGGGGGTTAGTATGGGCTATGGCTACACCTTC.

The chain carries TRBV9 and TRBJ2-4; 10 bases map to TRBD1. CDR3 length: 14 amino acids. The J segment lost 13 bases and the V segment lost 3 bases, leaving 10 bases of the junction unmatched. Germline CDR1 SGDLS, CDR2 YYNGEE. CDR3 bases: TGTGCCAGCAGCGCAAGGGACAGGGGCAATGAGCAGTACTTC. It yields the protein CASSARDRGNEQYF.

The table lists this clonotype with a few counts. The chain combines TRBV6-5 with TRBJ2-2; a possible D gene is TRBD1 (6 bases). Germline CDR1 reads MNHEY; CDR2 reads SVGAGI. The V end lost 0 bases, the J end lost 9 bases, and 17 bases lay between the germline ends. This CDR3 contains 16 residues. CDR3 sequence reads: CASSYSGQRPTWELFF. CDR3 DNA sequence: TGTGCCAGCAGTTACTCAGGACAGAGACCAACCTGGGAGCTGTTTTTT.

This rearrangement joins TRBV6-2 or TRBV6-3 to TRBJ2-4; perhaps TRBD1 as D (6 bases). V dropped 0 bases and J dropped 8 bases, with 11 bases sitting between them. Per the germline V gene, CDR1 is MNHEY and CDR2 is SVGEGT. This CDR3 is built from 14 residues. Written as DNA, the CDR3 is TGTGCCAGCAGTTACTCGGTGGCAGGGGACATTCAGTACTTC. Protein sequence: CASSYSVAGDIQYF.

The sample holds many counts of this clonotype. The rearrangement uses TRBV7-9 and TRBJ2-7, with D perhaps matching TRBD2 (6 bases). V lost 5 bases, J lost 5 bases, and 25 bases lay in between. CDR1 and CDR2 from the germline V gene are SEHNR and FQNEAQ (reference sequence). The CDR3 loop spans 17 amino acids. CDR3 sequence: CASSLYEGTPTYHEQYF. The CDR3 DNA reads as TGTGCCAGCAGCCTATATGAGGGGACTCCAACCTACCACGAGCAGTACTTC. The full variable domain, rest sourced from reference TRBV7-9 and TRBJ2-7, is DTGVSQNPRHKITKRGQNVTFRCDPISEHNRLYWYRQTLGQGPEFLTYFQNEAQLEKSRLLSDRFSAERPKGSFSTLEIQRTEQGDSAMYLCASSLYEGTPTYHEQYFGPGTRLTVT.

This clonotype was seen repeatedly, ten times or more. The CDR3 coding sequence is TGCAGTGCTAGATTGGGCGGGGCCCAAGAGACCCAGTACTTC. It is translated as CSARLGGAQETQYF. This chain uses TRBV20-1 with TRBJ2-5, with D perhaps TRBD2 (6 bases). This CDR3 has 14 residues. The V gene's germline CDR1 is DFQATT and CDR2 SNEGSKA (reference sequence). Trimming took off 2 bases at V and 1 base at J, with 11 bases between the two ends.